The 12 T cell receptor beta chains reported below all come from one sample, sequenced in a study of radiotherapy plus CTLA-4 blockade in lung cancer. Sequencing used immunoSEQ multiplex PCR; TCRdb keeps in-frame clones, though not all of them. This sample has about 87,000 clones, with 70% to 90% found just once. The input for sequencing was peripheral blood, taken from a patient treated with radiotherapy plus ipilimumab. Receptors originate from a human donor with non-small cell lung cancer that progressed on radiotherapy plus ipilimumab.

The sample holds one count of this clone. J is TRBJ2-3 and V is TRBV29-1; TRBD1 matches 8 bases. The CDR3 consists of 12 residues. Germline V gene sequence: CDR1 SQVTM, CDR2 ANQGSEA. Trimming removed 7 bases from V and 4 bases from J; junction bases left unmatched: 4. The CDR3 reads CSGRTGPDTQYF. The CDR3 DNA reads as TGCAGCGGTCGGACAGGGCCAGATACGCAGTATTTT.

V and J are TRBV19 and TRBJ2-5, with TRBD2 matching 8 bases. The CDR3 is 16 amino acids. Losses at the gene ends were 3 bases for V and 2 bases for J; bases not matched to a gene: 8. Germline assignment: CDR1 LNHDA and CDR2 SQIVND (reference sequence). CDR3 bases: TGTGCCAGTAGTATTACGGCTTCGGGGGGGCAAGAGACCCAGTACTTC. This translates into CASSITASGGQETQYF.

The chain uses TRBV9 and TRBJ2-1; TRBD2 matches 7 bases. This CDR3 is 15 amino acids long. V lost 8 bases to trimming and J lost 1 base; unmatched junction nucleotides: 9. Germline V gene sequence: CDR1 SGDLS, CDR2 YYNGEE. The CDR3 region is CASTTSAASYNEQFF. The CDR3 bases are TGTGCCAGTACAACTAGCGCCGCGTCCTACAATGAGCAGTTCTTC.

The count of this clone is one. The chain is built from TRBV14 and TRBJ2-1; tentatively, D is TRBD1 or TRBD2 (5 bases each). V lost 2 bases and J lost 3, with 8 bases in between. This CDR3 spans 14 amino acids. From germline, CDR1 is SGHDN and CDR2 FVKESK. The CDR3 DNA is TGTGCCAGCAGCCAAACAGGACTCTACAATGAGCAGTTCTTC. Translated: CASSQTGLYNEQFF.

The chain links TRBV19 to TRBJ2-3; no clear D gene. The CDR3 sequence is 14 residues long. Germline V gives CDR1 LNHDA, CDR2 SQIVND (reference sequence). V was clipped by 1 base and J by 6 bases, with 11 bases between them. The CDR3 coding sequence is TGTGCCAGTAGTATAGCAAGGTCCGGGGATACGCAGTATTTT. Translated: CASSIARSGDTQYF.

This clone was seen a few times. The chain couples TRBV6-6 to TRBJ2-2; 9 bases agree with TRBD2. Germline loops: CDR1 MNHNY, CDR2 SVGAGI (reference sequence). This CDR3 is 16 amino acids long. Germline trimming cut 6 bases from V and 6 bases from J; bases unmatched to any gene: 11. The CDR3 protein is CASSQRGLATPGELFF. The CDR3 DNA follows: TGTGCCAGCAGCCAACGGGGACTAGCCACACCCGGGGAGCTGTTTTTT.

This clone was found a few times. The V gene is TRBV19, the J gene TRBJ2-2; D not certain. The CDR3 covers 14 residues. Germline V lookup: CDR1 LNHDA, CDR2 SQIVND (reference sequence). The ends were cut back, 5 bases at V and 5 bases at J, with 12 bases in the middle. CDR3 amino acids: CASSEVGRTGELFF. DNA of the CDR3: TGTGCCAGTAGTGAGGTCGGCAGGACCGGGGAGCTGTTTTTT.

V usage is TRBV10-2 and J usage is TRBJ1-5; no clear D gene. The CDR3 runs 14 residues. Per germline, CDR1 WSHSY and CDR2 SAAADI. The V end lost 3 bases, the J end lost 4 bases, and 10 bases lay between the germline ends. CDR3 region: CASSDGRGNQPQHF. In DNA form, the CDR3 reads TGCGCCAGCAGTGATGGGCGAGGGAATCAGCCCCAGCATTTT.

The chain employs TRBV19 and TRBJ2-5; no clear D gene. Trimming stripped 4 bases from V and 4 bases from J, with 13 bases between. Germline-derived CDR1 and CDR2 are LNHDA and SQIVND (reference sequence). This CDR3 contains 14 residues. This chain's CDR3 is CASSNDKARETQYF. The CDR3 nucleotides are TGTGCCAGTAGTAATGACAAGGCTCGAGAGACCCAGTACTTC.

In its sample, this clone was seen a few times. In nucleotides, the CDR3 is TGTGCCAGCAGCAGGAGCAATCAGCCCCAGCATTTT. Residues: CASSRSNQPQHF. The chain couples TRBV5-6 to TRBJ1-5; D is uncertain. Germline loops: CDR1 SGHDT, CDR2 YYEEEE. V was cut by 4 bases and J by 1 base, with 3 bases left in between. The CDR3 covers 12 residues.

The rearrangement links TRBV4-3 to TRBJ1-4, with a possible D match to TRBD1 (6 bases). There are 16 residues in the CDR3. Looked up from germline, CDR1 is LGHNA and CDR2 is YSLEER. V lost 0 bases to trimming and J lost 7 bases, with 15 bases between them. In DNA, the CDR3 is TGCGCCAGCAGCCAAGATAGAGGACAGAGAAGTGAAAAACTGTTTTTT. Translation: CASSQDRGQRSEKLFF.

Concerning this clone itself: At one of its ends the junction is not consistent with the germline gene, which may arise from a read error. The chain couples TRBV4-2 to TRBJ1-2; the D is unclear. In germline, CDR1 is LGHNA, CDR2 YNFKEQ. This CDR3 has 15 residues. CDR3 loop: CASSQGGQTNYGHTF. CDR3 nucleotides: TGTGCCAGCAGCCAAGGTGGTCAGACCAACTATGGCCACACCTTC.